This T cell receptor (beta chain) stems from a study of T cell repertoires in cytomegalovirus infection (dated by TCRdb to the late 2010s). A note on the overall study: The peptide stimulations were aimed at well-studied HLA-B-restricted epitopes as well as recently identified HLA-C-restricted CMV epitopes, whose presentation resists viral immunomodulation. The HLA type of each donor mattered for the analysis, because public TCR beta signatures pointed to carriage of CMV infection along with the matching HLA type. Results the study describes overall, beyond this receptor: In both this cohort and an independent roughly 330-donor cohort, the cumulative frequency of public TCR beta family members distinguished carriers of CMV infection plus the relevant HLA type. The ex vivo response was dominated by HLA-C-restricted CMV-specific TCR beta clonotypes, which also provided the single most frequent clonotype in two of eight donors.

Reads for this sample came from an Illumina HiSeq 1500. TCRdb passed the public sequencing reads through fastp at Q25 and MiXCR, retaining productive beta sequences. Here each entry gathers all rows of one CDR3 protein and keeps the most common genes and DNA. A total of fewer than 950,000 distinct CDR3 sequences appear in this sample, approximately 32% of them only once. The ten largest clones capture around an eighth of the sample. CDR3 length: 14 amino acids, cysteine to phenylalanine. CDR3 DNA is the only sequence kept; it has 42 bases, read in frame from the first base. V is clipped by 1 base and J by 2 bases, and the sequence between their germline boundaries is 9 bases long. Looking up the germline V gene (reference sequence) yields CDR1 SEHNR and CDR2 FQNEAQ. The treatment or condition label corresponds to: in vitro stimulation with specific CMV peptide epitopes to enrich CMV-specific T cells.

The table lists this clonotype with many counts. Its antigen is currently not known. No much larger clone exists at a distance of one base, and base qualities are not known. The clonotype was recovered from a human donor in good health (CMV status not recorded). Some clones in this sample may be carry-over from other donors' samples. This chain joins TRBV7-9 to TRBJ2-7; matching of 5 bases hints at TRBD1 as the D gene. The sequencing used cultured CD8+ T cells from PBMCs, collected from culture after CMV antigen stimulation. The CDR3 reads CASSLERTPYEQYF. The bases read TGTGCCAGCAGCTTAGAAAGGACACCCTACGAGCAGTACTTC.